The 25 T cell receptor beta chains in this list originate from one sample, sequenced in a study of blood T cell repertoires in COVID-19. Clones were sequenced by immunoSEQ multiplex PCR, and TCRdb holds only the in-frame ones, with some missing. The sample holds over 150,000 clones; around 84% are singletons and the top ten take roughly 7%. The source material was peripheral blood. The receptors shown here come from a man in his forties or fifties with active or convalescent COVID-19.

The gene calls are TRBV4-1 and TRBJ2-1; TRBD2 matches at 14 bases. This CDR3 contains 19 residues. The V gene's germline CDR1 is MGHRA and CDR2 YSYEKL. V dropped 5 bases and J dropped 0; count of bases not matched to a gene: 9. CDR3 protein: CASSTGLAGGPPSYNEQFF. Here the CDR3 DNA reads TGCGCCAGCAGCACCGGACTAGCGGGAGGCCCCCCCTCCTACAATGAGCAGTTCTTC.

The V and J genes are TRBV9 and TRBJ1-3; possibly TRBD1 for D (5 bases). Germline lookup yields CDR1 SGDLS and CDR2 YYNGEE. Trimming removed 3 bases at V and 0 bases at J, with 13 bases between. The CDR3 extends over 16 amino acids. The CDR3 region has the DNA TGTGCCAGCAGCGCGAGGGACTCCATCTCTGGAAACACCATATATTTT. Its protein product is CASSARDSISGNTIYF.

J is TRBJ1-4 and V is TRBV28, with a tentative D call TRBD1 (5 bases). Germline assignment: CDR1 MDHEN and CDR2 SYDVKM. CDR3 length equals 15 residues. Trimming stripped 6 bases from V and 0 bases from J, with 11 bases between. The CDR3 is CASRPTGTTNEKLFF. DNA of the CDR3: TGTGCCAGCAGGCCAACAGGAACAACTAATGAAAAACTGTTTTTT. The full variable domain, its missing parts supplied by reference TRBV28 and TRBJ1-4, is DVKVTQSSRYLVKRTGEKVFLECVQDMDHENMFWYRQDPGLGLRLIYFSYDVKMKEKGDIPEGYSVSREKKERFSLILESASTNQTSMYLCASRPTGTTNEKLFFGSGTQLSVL.

This chain links TRBV7-3 with TRBJ2-1, with 10 bases lining up with TRBD1. Germline CDR1 reads SGHTA; CDR2 reads FQGTGA. The CDR3 runs 15 residues. V was clipped by 6 bases and J by 7 bases; unmatched bases: 9. The CDR3 sequence: CASSPSTGGINEQFF. CDR3 coding DNA: TGTGCCAGCAGTCCGTCGACAGGGGGCATAAATGAGCAGTTCTTC.

The chain recombines TRBV5-4 with TRBJ1-2, with 7 bases matching TRBD1. Germline CDR1 and CDR2: SGHNT and YYREEE (reference sequence). The trim removed 1 base at V and 3 bases at J, leaving 3 bases unmatched. This CDR3 comprises 14 residues. CDR3 DNA sequence: TGTGCCAGCAGCTTGCCGACAGGGTACTATGGCTACACCTTC. This codes for CASSLPTGYYGYTF.

The rearrangement links TRBV4-2 to TRBJ1-2; TRBD1 aligns across 8 bases. CDR3 length: 14 amino acids. Germline V gene sequence: CDR1 LGHNA, CDR2 YNFKEQ. J was trimmed by 6 bases and V by 4 bases; bases with no gene match: 7. CDR3 sequence reads: CASSRSGTGDGYTF. The CDR3 coding sequence is TGTGCCAGCAGCCGATCCGGGACAGGAGATGGCTACACCTTC.

In its sample, this clone was seen once. This sequence joins TRBV6-1 and TRBJ2-1; weak D call: TRBD1 (5 bases). Per the germline V gene, CDR1 is MNHNS and CDR2 is SASEGT. The CDR3 runs 15 residues. Trimming shortened V by 2 bases and J by 3 bases, and 11 bases separated the two germline ends. The DNA of the CDR3 is TGTGCCAGCAGTGAACTTTCTCAGGGCTACAATGAGCAGTTCTTC. Translated: CASSELSQGYNEQFF.

This clone was observed a single time. The chain employs TRBV3-1 (or the pseudogene TRBV3-2) and TRBJ2-3; TRBD2 matches at 7 bases. V lost 0 bases to trimming and J lost 6 bases; unmatched junction nucleotides: 9. The CDR3 has 16 amino acids. The germline CDR1 and CDR2 sequences are LGHDT and YNNKEL (reference sequence). DNA for the CDR3: TGTGCCAGCAGCCAAGAATCGCTAGCGGTTAAGGATACGCAGTATTTT. It yields the protein CASSQESLAVKDTQYF.

The chain uses TRBV6-1 and TRBJ1-5, with D possibly TRBD1 on 6 matching bases. Germline lookup yields CDR1 MNHNS and CDR2 SASEGT. Trimming shortened V by 2 bases and J by 0 bases, and 14 bases separated the two germline ends. The CDR3 spans 17 residues. Here the CDR3 DNA reads TGTGCCAGCAGTGAAAATTGGGGGGGCAATAGCAATCAGCCCCAGCATTTT. Translated, it gives CASSENWGGNSNQPQHF.

V and J are TRBV12-3 or TRBV12-4 and TRBJ1-5, with 9 bases aligning to TRBD1. The trim removed 6 bases at V and 4 bases at J, leaving 1 base unmatched. CDR3 length: 13 amino acids. DNA for the CDR3: TGTGCCAGCAGCGGGACAGGGAATCAGCCCCAGCATTTT. As protein: CASSGTGNQPQHF.

This sequence joins TRBV6-5 and TRBJ2-7; maybe TRBD1 (6 bases). V dropped 6 bases and J dropped 6 bases, with 18 bases sitting between them. The CDR3 runs to 14 residues. Per germline, CDR1 MNHEY and CDR2 SVGAGI. The CDR3 region is CASSRTRDITEQYF. The CDR3 nucleotides are TGTGCCAGCAGCCGAACCCGGGACATTACCGAGCAGTACTTC.

The chain joins TRBV6-2 or TRBV6-3 to TRBJ2-7; D is unresolved. V gave up 5 bases and J gave up 3 bases, with 2 bases separating them. Germline assignment: CDR1 MNHEY and CDR2 SVGEGT. CDR3 length: 10 amino acids. In DNA, the CDR3 is TGTGCCAGCAGTCACTACGAGCAGTACTTC. Protein product: CASSHYEQYF.

This clone was detected only a few times. The V and J genes are TRBV5-1 and TRBJ2-5; 10 bases map to TRBD1. J was trimmed by 1 base and V by 4 bases; bases with no gene match: 4. Germline V gene sequence: CDR1 SGHRS, CDR2 YFSETQ. CDR3 length equals 15 residues. CDR3 region: CASSPGQGPQETQYF. The CDR3 bases are TGCGCCAGCAGCCCGGGACAGGGGCCCCAAGAGACCCAGTACTTC.

V gene TRBV21-1 combines with J gene TRBJ2-7; the table names TRBD1, a call not compared with the DNA. TRBV21-1 is a recognized pseudogene. The CDR3 runs to 16 residues. This CDR3 is CASSSRDRGRVDEQYF. The CDR3 DNA is TGTGCCAGCAGCTCTCGGGACAGGGGGCGCGTGGACGAGCAGTACTTC.

The chain couples TRBV28 to TRBJ1-4, with D possibly being TRBD1 (6 bases). The CDR3 contains 14 residues. In germline, CDR1 is MDHEN, CDR2 SYDVKM. The germline V and J ends were trimmed by 3 bases and 7 bases, with 12 bases remaining between them. Here the CDR3 DNA reads TGTGCCAGCAGTTTGATACAGGGAACTGAAAAACTGTTTTTT. Residues: CASSLIQGTEKLFF.

The chain employs TRBV20-1 and TRBJ1-2; possibly TRBD1 for D (6 bases). This CDR3 region has 11 residues. The germline V gene encodes CDR1 DFQATT and CDR2 SNEGSKA (reference sequence). The V and J ends lost 6 bases and 4 bases respectively, with 9 bases between them. CDR3 region: CSADRPYGYTF. The CDR3, as DNA: TGCAGTGCGGACAGACCCTATGGCTACACCTTC.

The chain couples TRBV12-3 or TRBV12-4 to TRBJ1-2, with TRBD1 as a possible D gene (6 bases). The CDR3 extends over 13 amino acids. Trimming took off 4 bases at V and 7 bases at J, with 13 bases between the two ends. The CDR3 reads CASSSYREIGYTF. CDR3 in DNA: TGTGCCAGCAGTTCCTACAGGGAGATTGGCTACACCTTC.

V and J are TRBV5-4 and TRBJ2-1; 10 nucleotides line up with TRBD2. CDR1 is SGHNT, CDR2 YYREEE, per germline (reference sequence). The V gene end was trimmed by 1 base and the J gene end by 4 bases; junction bases not matched to a gene: 2. The CDR3 is made up of 15 amino acids. CDR3 sequence (DNA): TGTGCCAGCAGCTTGCTAGCGGGGGAATACAATGAGCAGTTCTTC. It is translated as CASSLLAGEYNEQFF. Together with reference TRBV5-4 and TRBJ2-1, the CDR3 gives the full variable domain: ETGVTQSPTHLIKTRGQQVTLRCSSQSGHNTVSWYQQALGQGPQFIFQYYREEENGRGNFPPRFSGLQFPNYSSELNVNALELDDSALYLCASSLLAGEYNEQFFGPGTRLTVL.

The genes are TRBV11-3 and TRBJ2-7, with no clear D. CDR3 length: 11 amino acids. Trimming took off 4 bases at V and 7 bases at J, with 8 bases between the two ends. The germline V gene has CDR1 SGHNT and CDR2 YENEEA. This CDR3 reads CASSSVKEQYF. The CDR3 nucleotides are TGTGCCAGCAGCTCGGTCAAGGAGCAGTACTTC.

The rearrangement uses TRBV5-8 and TRBJ2-7, with D possibly matching TRBD2 (6 bases). Trimming took off 3 bases at V and 2 bases at J, with 15 bases between the two ends. Germline V gene sequence: CDR1 SGHTS, CDR2 YDEGEE. CDR3 length equals 15 residues. The CDR3 is CASSYRGSLAYEQYF. Here the CDR3 DNA reads TGTGCCAGCAGCTACCGGGGGTCTCTTGCCTACGAGCAGTACTTC.

V and J are TRBV28 and TRBJ2-3, with TRBD2 matching 8 bases. Germline assignment: CDR1 MDHEN and CDR2 SYDVKM. V trimming: 2 bases; J trimming: 1 base; junction bases outside the gene matches: 2. This CDR3 is 15 amino acids long. The CDR3 sequence is CASSLPGGGTDTQYF. The CDR3 DNA is TGTGCCAGCAGTTTACCGGGGGGGGGCACAGATACGCAGTATTTT.

This clone was picked up a small number of times. This rearrangement joins TRBV12-3 or TRBV12-4 to TRBJ1-1, with D unclear. The CDR3 loop spans 13 amino acids. The V and J ends lost 3 bases and 1 base respectively, with 6 bases between them. Written as DNA, the CDR3 is TGTGCCAGCAGTTTTGACTGGAACACTGAAGCTTTCTTT. It translates to CASSFDWNTEAFF.

For this clone: At the DNA level, this CDR3 is encoded by other sequences in the same sample as well. The CDR3 sequence is CASSPLRDSQETQYF. Written as DNA, the CDR3 is TGTGCCAGCTCACCCTTAAGGGACAGCCAAGAGACCCAGTACTTC. This chain joins TRBV18 and TRBJ2-5; 7 nucleotides agree with TRBD1. V lost 3 bases, J lost 1 base, and 5 bases stayed unmatched. The CDR3 totals 15 residues. Germline lookup yields CDR1 KGHSH and CDR2 LQKENI.

This chain links TRBV30 with TRBJ1-5, with 10 bases identical to TRBD1. From germline, CDR1 is GTSNPN and CDR2 SVGIG (reference sequence). V shed 3 bases and J 1 base; nucleotides not matched to a gene: 6. The CDR3 loop spans 16 amino acids. Here the CDR3 reads CAWSSGTGVSNQPQHF. CDR3 DNA sequence: TGTGCCTGGAGCTCCGGGACAGGGGTAAGCAATCAGCCCCAGCATTTT.

This chain joins TRBV28 and TRBJ2-4, with 7 positions matching TRBD1. Germline trimming cut 3 bases from V and 4 bases from J; bases unmatched to any gene: 6. This CDR3 has 15 residues. Germline CDR1 is MDHEN and CDR2 is SYDVKM. The chain's CDR3 is CASSFPGQLKNIQYF. The CDR3, as DNA: TGTGCCAGCAGTTTCCCGGGACAGCTTAAAAACATTCAGTACTTC.